Reported below is one T cell receptor (beta chain). The PCR ran on 60 Vbeta and 13 Jbeta primers. Sequencing used immunoSEQ multiplex PCR; TCRdb keeps in-frame clones, though not all of them. The data show around 150,000 clones, with about 65% seen just once and 7.1% held by the top ten. These data come from a study of cytomegalovirus exposure and HLA in healthy donors. This TCR came from a man in his forties or fifties in good health and CMV-seropositive. Sequencing was carried out using PBMCs.

The CDR3 DNA reads TGTGCCAGCAGCTTCCGACAGGGTGGAATAGGAAGCAATGAGCAGTTCTTC. It translates to CASSFRQGGIGSNEQFF. This chain uses TRBV7-2 with TRBJ2-1; 7 nucleotides match TRBD1. The CDR3 is 17 residues long. Germline V CDR1 and CDR2: SGHTA, FQGNSA. The ends lost 3 bases at V and 6 bases at J; junction bases unmatched: 14.